This passage covers 20 T cell receptor beta chains from one sample sequenced in a study of blood T cell repertoires in COVID-19. TCRdb keeps only in-frame clones here, not all; method: immunoSEQ multiplex PCR. The sample holds more than 300,000 clones, more than 70% seen once. The sequencing sample was made of peripheral blood. These receptors were collected from a woman under 40 with COVID-19, enrolled during active disease.

The chain joins TRBV18 to TRBJ2-1; 8 bases agree with TRBD2. Germline assignment: CDR1 KGHSH and CDR2 LQKENI. The CDR3 length is 16 residues. J lost 3 bases, V lost 4 bases, and 8 bases had no gene match. As DNA, the CDR3 is TGTGCCAGCTCACACGTGGCTAGCGGGCGCTACAATGAGCAGTTCTTC. Its protein is CASSHVASGRYNEQFF.

The chain uses TRBV28 and TRBJ2-1, with 12 nucleotides matching TRBD2. V shed 5 bases and J 6 bases; nucleotides not matched to a gene: 5. CDR3 length equals 15 residues. CDR1 is MDHEN, CDR2 SYDVKM, per germline. The CDR3 DNA follows: TGTGCCAGCAGTCCAGGACTAGCGGGGATCAATGAGCAGTTCTTC. Its translation: CASSPGLAGINEQFF.

The CDR3 DNA follows: TGTGCCAGCATCGGGACTAGCGGGAGGCAGTATTTT. Translating it yields CASIGTSGRQYF. The chain combines TRBV12-3 or TRBV12-4 with TRBJ2-3, with 14 bases fitting TRBD2. With 7 bases clipped from V and 11 bases from J, the junction kept 2 bases outside the gene matches. The CDR3 runs to 12 residues.

The chain recombines TRBV19 with TRBJ2-7; D ambiguous. The V end lost 5 bases, the J end lost 3 bases, and 14 bases lay between the germline ends. The CDR3 runs 14 residues. Germline lookup yields CDR1 LNHDA and CDR2 SQIVND (reference sequence). The CDR3 is CASSDAAMYYEQYF. In nucleotides, the CDR3 is TGTGCCAGTAGTGACGCGGCAATGTACTACGAGCAGTACTTC. Based on the CDR3 plus reference TRBV19 and TRBJ2-7, the full variable domain is DGGITQSPKYLFRKEGQNVTLSCEQNLNHDAMYWYRQDPGQGLRLIYYSQIVNDFQKGDIAEGYSVSREKKESFPLTVTSAQKNPTAFYLCASSDAAMYYEQYFGPGTRLTVT.

This clone has at least ten counts. J is TRBJ1-2 and V is TRBV3-1 (or the pseudogene TRBV3-2); TRBD1 matches at 9 bases. Germline trimming cut 5 bases from V and 6 bases from J; bases unmatched to any gene: 4. In germline, CDR1 is LGHDT, CDR2 YNNKEL (reference sequence). This CDR3 is built from 13 residues. Here the CDR3 DNA reads TGTGCCAGCAGCGGGGACAGGGTTCATGGCTACACCTTC. It encodes CASSGDRVHGYTF.

The chain combines TRBV2 with TRBJ1-4; TRBD1 might be the D (6 bases). CDR1 and CDR2 (germline): SNHLY, FYNNEI. The V gene lost 4 bases and the J gene lost 3 bases, with 12 bases spanning the gap. The CDR3 has 15 residues. In DNA form, the CDR3 reads TGTGCCAGCAGTGGGTTTGACAGGTCTAATGAAAAACTGTTTTTT. This gives the protein CASSGFDRSNEKLFF.

J is TRBJ2-7 and V is TRBV23-1, with D perhaps matching TRBD2 (6 bases). TRBV23-1 is known as an ORF, though its function is uncertain. This CDR3 is 14 amino acids long. Trimming took off 3 bases at V and 4 bases at J, with 13 bases between the two ends. The CDR3 DNA follows: TGCGCCAGCAGTCAGGGGAGGAATCAATACGAGCAGTACTTC. Translating it yields CASSQGRNQYEQYF.

This chain joins TRBV4-3 and TRBJ1-5; D ambiguous. This CDR3 comprises 14 residues. Trimming left V 2 bases short and J 2 bases short, with 7 bases between. Germline V gene sequence: CDR1 LGHNA, CDR2 YSLEER. CDR3 amino acids: CASSQTTGNQPQHF. The CDR3 nucleotides read TGCGCCAGCAGCCAAACCACAGGCAATCAGCCCCAGCATTTT.

V gene TRBV14 combines with J gene TRBJ2-7; TRBD1 matches at 9 bases. The CDR3 runs 14 residues. The V gene's germline CDR1 is SGHDN and CDR2 FVKESK. With 6 bases clipped from V and 1 base from J, the junction kept 4 bases outside the gene matches. The CDR3 DNA sequence: TGTGCCAGCAGGCGCGACAGGGGGTCCTACGAGCAGTACTTC. It is translated as CASRRDRGSYEQYF.

This clone was counted between two and nine times. The rearrangement uses TRBV18 and TRBJ2-5; 8 bases line up with TRBD2. Per the germline V gene, CDR1 is KGHSH and CDR2 is LQKENI. Unmatched junction bases numbered 16, after V lost 3 bases and J lost 7 bases. This CDR3 is built from 17 residues. CDR3 sequence reads: CASSPGVTSGRHGTQYF. CDR3 bases: TGTGCCAGCTCACCGGGAGTGACGAGCGGGAGACATGGGACCCAGTACTTC.

This chain joins TRBV7-8 and TRBJ1-5; possibly TRBD1 for D (6 bases). The CDR3 consists of 16 residues. Germline CDR1 and CDR2: SGHVS and FQNEAQ. Trimming removed 4 bases at V and 4 bases at J, with 17 bases between. CDR3 sequence reads: CASSSRGGPLNQPQHF. CDR3 in DNA: TGTGCCAGCAGCTCGAGGGGGGGCCCTCTTAATCAGCCCCAGCATTTT.

The chain links TRBV29-1 to TRBJ2-1; 8 positions match TRBD2. This CDR3 has 13 residues. Germline loops: CDR1 SQVTM, CDR2 ANQGSEA. V lost 3 bases, J lost 9 bases, and 7 bases stayed unmatched. Here the CDR3 DNA reads TGCAGCGTTGACGGGAGGGCGGGGGGTGAGCAGTTCTTC. This sequence encodes CSVDGRAGGEQFF.

The rearrangement links TRBV24-1 to TRBJ2-1, with TRBD1 as a possible D gene (5 bases). Trimming stripped 0 bases from V and 7 bases from J, with 12 bases between. The germline CDR1 and CDR2 sequences are KGHDR and SFDVKD. This CDR3 is 15 amino acids long. CDR3 in amino acids: CATSDLGRAENEQFF. CDR3 nucleotide sequence: TGTGCCACCAGTGATTTGGGCAGGGCGGAAAATGAGCAGTTCTTC.

As concerns this clone: Other DNA sequences in the sample encode the same CDR3. The CDR3 spells CASSVNRGRGSGELFF. In DNA form, the CDR3 reads TGTGCCAGCAGCGTAAACAGGGGGCGCGGGTCCGGGGAGCTGTTTTTT. This chain links TRBV25-1 with TRBJ2-2; 9 bases align to TRBD1. Unmatched junction bases numbered 11, after V lost 6 bases and J lost 6 bases. The V gene's germline CDR1 is MGHDK and CDR2 SYGVNS. This CDR3 comprises 16 residues.

The V and J genes are TRBV6-6 and TRBJ2-3; 11 bases agree with TRBD2. V was clipped by 8 bases and J by 5 bases; unmatched bases: 6. The CDR3 covers 14 residues. In germline, CDR1 is MNHNY, CDR2 SVGAGI (reference sequence). The CDR3 loop is CASGSGRAEDTQYF. The CDR3 DNA follows: TGTGCCAGCGGTAGCGGGAGGGCCGAAGATACGCAGTATTTT.

The chain couples TRBV10-3 to TRBJ2-2; weak D call: TRBD1 (5 bases). From germline, CDR1 is ENHRY and CDR2 SYGVKD. CDR3 length: 15 amino acids. Trimming pared 3 bases from V and 4 bases from J, leaving 12 bases between. The CDR3 DNA is TGTGCCATCAGTGAAAGACAGTCCTCCACCGGGGAGCTGTTTTTT. Amino acid sequence: CAISERQSSTGELFF.

This chain links TRBV5-8 with TRBJ2-4; 9 nucleotides align to TRBD1. The CDR3 consists of 12 residues. The trim removed 4 bases at V and 8 bases at J, leaving 1 base unmatched. Germline V gene lookup returns CDR1 SGHTS and CDR2 YDEGEE. The CDR3 loop reads CASSRDRDIQYF. The CDR3 coding sequence is TGTGCCAGCAGCCGGGACAGGGACATTCAGTACTTC.

The chain has TRBV24-1 and TRBJ2-3; TRBD2 aligns across 13 bases. Trimming removed 5 bases from V and 7 bases from J; junction bases left unmatched: 14. Germline values: CDR1 KGHDR, CDR2 SFDVKD. This CDR3 comprises 18 residues. This CDR3 is CATSANPGLAGLNYTQYF. DNA for the CDR3: TGTGCCACCAGTGCAAATCCGGGACTAGCGGGACTGAATTATACGCAGTATTTT.

V and J are TRBV7-8 and TRBJ2-2, with D perhaps matching TRBD2 (5 bases). The CDR3 sequence is 15 residues long. Germline V gene data show CDR1 as SGHVS and CDR2 as FQNEAQ. Trimming shortened V by 5 bases and J by 5 bases, and 15 bases separated the two germline ends. In nucleotides, the CDR3 is TGTGCCAGCAGCCCCACTAGTTTGAGTACCGGGGAGCTGTTTTTT. Amino acid sequence: CASSPTSLSTGELFF.

The V gene is TRBV12-5, the J gene TRBJ2-3; perhaps TRBD1 as D (6 bases). This CDR3 spans 14 amino acids. The germline V gene has CDR1 LGHNT and CDR2 FRNRAP. Trimming left V 6 bases short and J 7 bases short, with 17 bases between. The CDR3 spells CASGPGGQPNTQYF. The DNA of the CDR3 is TGTGCTAGTGGGCCTGGGGGACAACCCAATACGCAGTATTTT. The whole variable domain, remainder taken from reference TRBV12-5 and TRBJ2-3, is DARVTQTPRHKVTEMGQEVTMRCQPILGHNTVFWYRQTMMQGLELLAYFRNRAPLDDSGMPKDRFSAEMPDATLATLKIQPSEPRDSAVYFCASGPGGQPNTQYFGPGTRLTVL.